This entry lists 10 T cell receptor beta chains sequenced from one sample in a study of blood T cell repertoires in COVID-19. Clones were sequenced by immunoSEQ multiplex PCR, and TCRdb holds only the in-frame ones, with some missing. The sample gives around 78,000 clones, roughly 85% of which show up once; approximately 46% is in the top ten. Sequenced: peripheral blood. The source is a human donor in a cohort sampled during active COVID-19.

This clone is a singleton in its sample. The V and J genes are TRBV4-2 and TRBJ1-1; D may be TRBD1 (6 bases). The CDR3 contains 13 residues. Trimming took 4 bases from V and 3 from J, leaving 9 bases between them. CDR1 and CDR2 (germline): LGHNA, YNFKEQ. Here the CDR3 reads CASSPGVDTEAFF. The CDR3 nucleotides read TGTGCCAGCAGCCCAGGGGTAGACACTGAAGCTTTCTTT.

The chain combines TRBV5-4 with TRBJ1-3; D is unresolved. This CDR3 region has 14 residues. V was cut by 2 bases and J by 0 bases, with 6 bases left in between. Germline V gene sequence: CDR1 SGHNT, CDR2 YYREEE (reference sequence). The CDR3 sequence is CASSLTNSGNTIYF. The CDR3 bases are TGTGCCAGCAGCTTAACAAACTCTGGAAACACCATATATTTT.

The chain links TRBV19 to TRBJ2-1, with TRBD2 matching over 10 bases. The germline V gene has CDR1 LNHDA and CDR2 SQIVND (reference sequence). V lost 3 bases, J lost 7 bases, and 6 bases stayed unmatched. The CDR3 has 15 amino acids. The DNA of the CDR3 is TGTGCCAGTAGTATTGAACTAGCGGGATTTAATGAGCAGTTCTTC. Residues: CASSIELAGFNEQFF. Based on the CDR3 plus reference TRBV19 and TRBJ2-1, the full variable domain is DGGITQSPKYLFRKEGQNVTLSCEQNLNHDAMYWYRQDPGQGLRLIYYSQIVNDFQKGDIAEGYSVSREKKESFPLTVTSAQKNPTAFYLCASSIELAGFNEQFFGPGTRLTVL.

The chain's CDR3 is CATGGGYTF. Written as DNA, the CDR3 is TGTGCCACCGGGGGAGGCTACACCTTC. V and J are TRBV12-3 or TRBV12-4 and TRBJ1-2; D is possibly TRBD1 (5 bases). The CDR3 covers 9 residues. Trimming pared 10 bases from V and 8 bases from J, leaving 8 bases between.

V is TRBV19 and J is TRBJ2-1, with 11 positions matching TRBD2. The V gene end was trimmed by 3 bases and the J gene end by 7 bases; junction bases not matched to a gene: 17. The germline V gene has CDR1 LNHDA and CDR2 SQIVND (reference sequence). This CDR3 contains 19 residues. The chain's CDR3 is CASSIPIAGGLKGVNEQFF. The CDR3 DNA follows: TGTGCCAGTAGTATCCCGATAGCGGGAGGGCTAAAAGGGGTGAATGAGCAGTTCTTC.

This chain uses TRBV5-1 with TRBJ2-2, with 8 bases that match TRBD1. Per the germline V gene, CDR1 is SGHRS and CDR2 is YFSETQ. The CDR3 loop spans 15 amino acids. V lost 7 bases to trimming and J lost 7 bases; unmatched junction nucleotides: 12. CDR3 nucleotide sequence: TGCGCCAGCCGTACGACAGGGGTCGGTGGCGGGGAGCTGTTTTTT. Its translation is CASRTTGVGGGELFF.

For the CDR3, the DNA is TGTGCCAGCAATCCGGGCGCGGGCTATGGCTACACCTTC. Its protein is CASNPGAGYGYTF. The chain has TRBV12-3 or TRBV12-4 and TRBJ1-2, with D unresolved. This CDR3 is 13 amino acids long. The V and J ends lost 7 bases and 4 bases respectively, with 13 bases between them.

V and J are TRBV7-8 and TRBJ2-7, with 7 bases lining up with TRBD1. CDR1 and CDR2 (germline): SGHVS, FQNEAQ. This CDR3 region has 13 residues. The ends lost 5 bases at V and 2 bases at J; junction bases unmatched: 3. The chain's CDR3 is CASSRGTAYEQYF. The CDR3 DNA follows: TGTGCCAGCAGCCGTGGGACAGCCTACGAGCAGTACTTC.

The chain links TRBV13 to TRBJ2-1, with 9 positions matching TRBD2. Germline V gene sequence: CDR1 PRHDT, CDR2 FYEKMQ (reference sequence). The CDR3 loop spans 17 amino acids. V shed 5 bases, J shed 2 bases, and the junction held 10 bases outside the gene matches. This CDR3 is CASSALGSSGTYNEQFF. CDR3 DNA: TGTGCCAGCAGCGCTCTCGGGTCTAGCGGGACCTACAATGAGCAGTTCTTC.

This clone was detected a few times. The chain joins TRBV9 to TRBJ2-1; a possible D gene is TRBD2 (5 bases). The CDR3 runs to 14 residues. The germline V gene has CDR1 SGDLS and CDR2 YYNGEE. Deletions cut 2 bases from V and 7 bases from J, with 13 bases between. The CDR3 spells CASSVGGMGNEQFF. The CDR3 bases are TGTGCCAGCAGCGTTGGAGGCATGGGGAATGAGCAGTTCTTC.